The clone carrying this TCR beta chain appeared once. One junction end disagrees with the germline gene, perhaps due to a read error. This specimen belongs to a study of T cell changes during pregnancy in multiple sclerosis. CDR1 is SSHAT, CDR2 FNYEAQ, per germline (reference sequence). This CDR3 is built from 17 residues. The data were produced by immunoSEQ multiplex PCR, yet TCRdb's version contains in-frame clones alone and is incomplete. Among tens of thousands of clones listed, around 90% were seen once. The receptor comes from a female donor with multiple sclerosis, enrolled in a pregnancy study. This specimen was CD8+ T cells from peripheral blood mononuclear cells, taken before pregnancy. This sequence joins TRBV7-7 and TRBJ1-4; the D is unclear. In DNA form, the CDR3 reads TGTGCTAGCAGTTACCCGAGGGCGGCCAGGTTCTCTGAAAAACTGTTTTTT. Its translation: CASSYPRAARFSEKLFF.